This T cell receptor (beta chain) stems from a study of vaccination effects on CD4 cells after COVID-19. The wider study: Sampling occurred a median 72 days post second dose, range 14 to 241.

Antigen-specific CD4+ T cells were expanded with viral peptide pools in the ViraFEST assay before sequencing. Upon completion of approximately ten days in culture, CD4+ T cells were isolated. Each participant received a vaccine that was either BNT162b2 or mRNA-1273, given as two doses. Some 1.9 million PBMC per well were cultured with 10 IU/ml IL-2 and roughly 10 ug/ml peptides. Half of the medium was exchanged for IL-2 medium on both days 3 and 7. This clone has a handful of counts. No antigen is known for it. TCRdb keeps only in-frame clones here, not all; method: immunoSEQ multiplex PCR. The sample includes roughly 24,000 clones, roughly 80% seen only once; the top ten take 23%. Study-wide findings and caveats: Marked clonal contraction was seen late after vaccination (in both infection- and vaccine-induced clones).

The CDR3 runs to 12 residues. Germline V lookup: CDR1 SNHLY, CDR2 FYNNEI. V shed 6 bases, J shed 7 bases, and the junction held 5 bases outside the gene matches. The chain links TRBV2 to TRBJ2-7; 8 bases map to TRBD1. This TCR was recovered from a human donor who received a COVID-19 vaccine. The sequences come from CD4+ T cells from PBMCs cultured with HCoV-NL63 spike peptides, collected after COVID-19 vaccination. The CDR3 reads CASSPGGDEQYF. CDR3 coding DNA: TGTGCCAGCAGCCCAGGGGGCGATGAGCAGTACTTC.